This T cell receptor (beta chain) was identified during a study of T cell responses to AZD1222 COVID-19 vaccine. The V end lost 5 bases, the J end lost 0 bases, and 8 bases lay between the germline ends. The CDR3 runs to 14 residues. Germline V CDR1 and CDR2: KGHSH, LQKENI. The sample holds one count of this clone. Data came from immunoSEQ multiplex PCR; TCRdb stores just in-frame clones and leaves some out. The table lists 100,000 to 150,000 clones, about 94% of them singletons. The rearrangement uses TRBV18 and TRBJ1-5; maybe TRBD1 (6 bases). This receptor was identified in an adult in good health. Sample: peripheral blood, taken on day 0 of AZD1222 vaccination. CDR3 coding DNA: TGTGCCAGCTCAGCGGGACATAGCAATCAGCCCCAGCATTTT. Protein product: CASSAGHSNQPQHF.